This T cell receptor (beta chain) was recovered during a study of control samples from healthy donors and cancer patients. V dropped 6 bases and J dropped 5; count of bases not matched to a gene: 4. This CDR3 region has 14 residues. Germline V lookup: CDR1 SNHLY, CDR2 FYNNEI. The table came from immunoSEQ multiplex PCR; TCRdb's copy has only in-frame clones and leaves some out. This sample has 150,000 or so clones, with around 88% found just once. The specimen was blood. The receptor was derived from a woman younger than 45 in good health. The chain uses TRBV2 and TRBJ2-4; 10 bases fit TRBD1. The CDR3 sequence: CASSPGTGENIQYF. Here the CDR3 DNA reads TGTGCCAGCAGCCCCGGGACAGGGGAAAACATTCAGTACTTC.